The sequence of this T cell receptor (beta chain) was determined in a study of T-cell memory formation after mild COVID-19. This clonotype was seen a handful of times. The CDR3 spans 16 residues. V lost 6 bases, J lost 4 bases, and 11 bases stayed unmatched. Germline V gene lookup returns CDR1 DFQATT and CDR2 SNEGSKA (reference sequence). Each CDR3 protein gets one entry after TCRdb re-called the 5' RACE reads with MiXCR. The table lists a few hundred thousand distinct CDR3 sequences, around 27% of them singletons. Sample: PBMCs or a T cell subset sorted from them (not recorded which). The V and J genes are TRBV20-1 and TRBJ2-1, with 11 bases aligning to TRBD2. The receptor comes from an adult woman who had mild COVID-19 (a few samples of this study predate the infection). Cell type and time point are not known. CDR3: CSAPGTSGGWYNEQFF. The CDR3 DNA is TGCAGTGCCCCCGGGACTAGCGGAGGGTGGTACAATGAGCAGTTCTTC.